One sample yielded the 32 T cell receptor beta chains listed below, sequenced in a study of cytomegalovirus exposure and HLA in healthy donors. The study ran its PCR with 60 Vbeta and 13 Jbeta primers. This table comes from immunoSEQ multiplex PCR, and its TCRdb copy is limited to in-frame clones, with some not included. This table holds 110,000 or so clones, over 60% found once. The sequencing input was PBMCs. The receptors stem from a young man in good health and CMV-seropositive.

The V gene is TRBV4-1, the J gene TRBJ1-4; D unclear. Per the germline V gene, CDR1 is MGHRA and CDR2 is YSYEKL. Trimming took off 0 bases at V and 4 bases at J, with 12 bases between the two ends. The CDR3 covers 16 residues. CDR3 in amino acids: CASSQDPSSYNEKLFF. The CDR3 DNA follows: TGCGCCAGCAGCCAAGATCCCTCCAGTTATAATGAAAAACTGTTTTTT.

V and J are TRBV6-1 and TRBJ1-2; tentative D call: TRBD1 (5 bases). V lost 6 bases and J 5 bases, leaving 13 bases between the germline ends. Germline CDR1 and CDR2: MNHNS and SASEGT. This CDR3 is built from 13 residues. CDR3 coding DNA: TGTGCCAGCAGCGGCAGGGTCGGGTATGGCTACACCTTC. Its translation: CASSGRVGYGYTF.

The DNA of the CDR3 is TGTGCCATCAGTGACACGGGACAGGGGGCTTACAATGAGCAGTTCTTC. Translated: CAISDTGQGAYNEQFF. V gene TRBV10-3 combines with J gene TRBJ2-1, with TRBD1 matching 12 bases. V was clipped by 3 bases and J by 4 bases; unmatched bases: 4. CDR1 is ENHRY and CDR2 is SYGVKD in the germline V gene. The CDR3 is 16 residues long.

V is TRBV13 and J is TRBJ2-1; 9 bases line up with TRBD2. Germline V gene data show CDR1 as PRHDT and CDR2 as FYEKMQ (reference sequence). The CDR3 extends over 16 amino acids. V gave up 1 base and J gave up 4 bases; unmatched junction bases: 5. The CDR3 sequence: CASSLASSGEYNEQFF. As DNA, the CDR3 is TGTGCCAGCAGCTTAGCATCTAGCGGGGAATACAATGAGCAGTTCTTC.

The gene calls are TRBV14 and TRBJ2-5, with 9 bases that match TRBD2. CDR1 and CDR2 from the germline V gene are SGHDN and FVKESK. The CDR3 is 14 residues long. V dropped 3 bases and J dropped 5; count of bases not matched to a gene: 4. The CDR3 spells CASSQLSGRETQYF. The CDR3 DNA reads as TGTGCCAGCAGCCAGCTAAGCGGGAGGGAGACCCAGTACTTC.

The chain carries TRBV2 and TRBJ1-6; TRBD1 might be the D (6 bases). Germline V gives CDR1 SNHLY, CDR2 FYNNEI. With 2 bases removed from V and 0 bases from J, the gap between germline ends came to 11 bases. The CDR3 consists of 17 residues. The CDR3 sequence: CASSEQGLSSYNSPLHF. For the CDR3, the DNA is TGTGCCAGCAGTGAACAGGGGTTAAGCTCCTATAATTCACCCCTCCACTTT.

This sequence joins TRBV7-9 and TRBJ2-1; D is ambiguous. Trimming left V 1 base short and J 15 bases short, with 13 bases between. CDR3 length: 12 residues. Germline CDR1 and CDR2: SEHNR and FQNEAQ (reference sequence). The CDR3 sequence: CASSLVVVQPFF. Written as DNA, the CDR3 is TGTGCCAGCAGCTTAGTCGTTGTACAACCGTTCTTC. Full variable domain (remainder filled in from reference TRBV7-9 and TRBJ2-1): DTGVSQNPRHKITKRGQNVTFRCDPISEHNRLYWYRQTLGQGPEFLTYFQNEAQLEKSRLLSDRFSAERPKGSFSTLEIQRTEQGDSAMYLCASSLVVVQPFFGPGTRLTVL.

This rearrangement joins TRBV6-6 to TRBJ1-5, with 9 bases identical to TRBD1. Germline-derived CDR1 and CDR2 are MNHNY and SVGAGI (reference sequence). There are 13 residues in the CDR3. V shed 7 bases, J shed 7 bases, and the junction held 5 bases outside the gene matches. CDR3 sequence (DNA): TGTGCCAGCAATACAGGGGGCGCCCAGCCCCAGCATTTT. Its translation is CASNTGGAQPQHF.

The chain couples TRBV27 to TRBJ2-7, with 8 bases aligning to TRBD2. Germline CDR1 reads MNHEY; CDR2 reads SMNVEV (reference sequence). The V and J ends lost 0 bases and 3 bases, in that order; junction bases with no gene match: 7. The CDR3 runs 16 residues. CDR3 DNA sequence: TGTGCCAGCAGTTTATCTAGCGGGGCTACAGTCTACGAGCAGTACTTC. Amino acids: CASSLSSGATVYEQYF.

On this clone: The junction differs from germline at one of its ends, possibly a read error. V and J are TRBV7-9 and TRBJ2-6, with TRBD2 matching over 7 bases. The CDR3 totals 16 residues. In germline, CDR1 is SEHNR, CDR2 FQNEAQ (reference sequence). The CDR3 reads CASSFGGSPGANGLTF. The CDR3, as DNA: TGTGCCAGCAGCTTTGGCGGGAGCCCTGGGGCCAACGGCCTGACTTTC.

The chain uses TRBV11-3 and TRBJ2-1, with D perhaps matching TRBD2 (5 bases). The V and J ends lost 1 base and 12 bases respectively, with 10 bases between them. Germline V lookup: CDR1 SGHNT, CDR2 YENEEA. The CDR3 is 12 amino acids. CDR3 coding DNA: TGTGCCAGCAGCTTAGCCGGACGGGGGCAGTTCTTC. Amino acids: CASSLAGRGQFF.

The V and J genes are TRBV11-2 and TRBJ1-5, with 7 positions matching TRBD1. CDR1 is SGHAT, CDR2 FQNNGV, per germline. Trimming at V came to 5 bases and at J to 1 base, leaving 5 bases not matched to a gene. This CDR3 contains 15 residues. In nucleotides, the CDR3 is TGTGCCAGCAGCGTAGGGACAGTCAGCAATCAGCCCCAGCATTTT. It specifies CASSVGTVSNQPQHF. Full variable domain (outside the CDR3, taken from reference TRBV11-2 and TRBJ1-5): EAGVAQSPRYKIIEKRQSVAFWCNPISGHATLYWYQQILGQGPKLLIQFQNNGVVDDSQLPKDRFSAERLKGVDSTLKIQPAKLEDSAVYLCASSVGTVSNQPQHFGDGTRLSIL.

The chain recombines TRBV5-5 with TRBJ2-5; a weak D match, TRBD1 (7 bases). The CDR3 is 16 residues long. Germline CDR1 reads SGHKS; CDR2 reads YYEKEE (reference sequence). The V gene lost 4 bases and the J gene lost 4 bases, with 20 bases spanning the gap. The CDR3 DNA follows: TGTGCCAGCAGCCCCATTGGCAGGGGGGTTCGAGAGACCCAGTACTTC. Amino acid sequence: CASSPIGRGVRETQYF.

The chain carries TRBV20-1 and TRBJ2-7; D is undetermined. CDR3 length equals 11 residues. CDR1 DFQATT and CDR2 SNEGSKA come from the germline V gene (reference sequence). Trimming removed 3 bases from V and 3 bases from J, with 6 bases in between. DNA of the CDR3: TGCAGTGCTAGCGACAACTACGAGCAGTACTTC. Its translation is CSASDNYEQYF.

The chain combines TRBV4-1 with TRBJ1-2, with D possibly matching TRBD1 (5 bases). Germline CDR1 MGHRA, CDR2 YSYEKL. V dropped 4 bases and J dropped 4 bases, with 16 bases sitting between them. This CDR3 spans 15 amino acids. The DNA of the CDR3 is TGCGCCAGCAGCCTGGCCGATACAGGAGTCTATGGCTACACCTTC. It encodes CASSLADTGVYGYTF.

The chain uses TRBV25-1 and TRBJ2-3; 12 positions match TRBD2. CDR1 and CDR2 (germline): MGHDK, SYGVNS. J lost 4 bases, V lost 3 bases, and 8 bases had no gene match. CDR3 length: 17 residues. The CDR3 sequence: CASSDPRLAGEADTQYF. For the CDR3, the DNA is TGTGCCAGCAGTGATCCTCGACTAGCGGGAGAGGCAGATACGCAGTATTTT.

The CDR3 bases are TGTGCCAGCAGCCTACGAGTCCACACTGAAGCTTTCTTT. As protein: CASSLRVHTEAFF. The chain employs TRBV6-1 and TRBJ1-1; D gene uncertain. Germline V gene data show CDR1 as MNHNS and CDR2 as SASEGT. V shed 6 bases and J shed 3 bases, with 11 bases lying between them. This CDR3 has 13 residues.

This chain joins TRBV5-1 and TRBJ2-5; 8 bases agree with TRBD1. CDR1 and CDR2 (germline): SGHRS, YFSETQ. The CDR3 runs to 15 residues. V gave up 3 bases and J gave up 2 bases; unmatched junction bases: 6. The CDR3 bases are TGCGCCAGCAGCTCGGACAGGGTAGGACAAGAGACCCAGTACTTC. Translation: CASSSDRVGQETQYF.

The rearrangement links TRBV29-1 to TRBJ1-2; tentative D call: TRBD1 (5 bases). Trimming took off 6 bases at V and 3 bases at J, with 11 bases between the two ends. The CDR3 spans 12 residues. CDR1 is SQVTM and CDR2 is ANQGSEA in the germline V gene. CDR3 protein: CSVGTDYYGYTF. The CDR3 nucleotides are TGCAGCGTGGGGACTGATTACTATGGCTACACCTTC.

The V gene is TRBV12-5, the J gene TRBJ2-3; 7 bases match TRBD1. This CDR3 has 14 amino acids. V lost 6 bases and J lost 5; bases outside the gene matches: 8. CDR1 and CDR2 (germline): LGHNT, FRNRAP. CDR3 residues: CASGRDSHLDTQYF. CDR3 in DNA: TGTGCTAGTGGCCGGGACAGCCACTTAGATACGCAGTATTTT.

This clone appeared once. One end of the junction fails to match germline, which may point to a read error. The V and J genes are TRBV7-9 and TRBJ2-7; 8 bases align to TRBD2. CDR1 and CDR2 from the germline V gene are SEHNR and FQNEAQ (reference sequence). CDR3 length: 16 amino acids. The CDR3 is CSSGVSGARSSYEQYF. The DNA for the CDR3 is TGTTCCAGCGGGGTTAGCGGGGCCCGTTCCTCCTACGAGCAGTACTTC.

This clone was detected a few times. V usage is TRBV9 and J usage is TRBJ2-7; the match to TRBD2 covers 12 bases. The CDR3 contains 16 residues. Germline V gene sequence: CDR1 SGDLS, CDR2 YYNGEE. The J segment lost 5 bases and the V segment lost 0 bases, leaving 6 bases of the junction unmatched. Here the CDR3 reads CASSVGLAGAPHEQYF. CDR3 DNA: TGTGCCAGCAGCGTAGGACTAGCGGGAGCCCCCCACGAGCAGTACTTC.

The chain uses TRBV5-1 and TRBJ2-1; D is undetermined. The CDR3 contains 12 residues. V was cut by 0 bases and J by 9 bases, with 7 bases left in between. The germline CDR1 and CDR2 sequences are SGHRS and YFSETQ. CDR3 sequence (DNA): TGCGCCAGCAGCTTGGAGGAGTCTGAGCAGTTCTTC. Its protein is CASSLEESEQFF. The full variable domain, completed using reference TRBV5-1 and TRBJ2-1, is KAGVTQTPRYLIKTRGQQVTLSCSPISGHRSVSWYQQTPGQGLQFLFEYFSETQRNKGNFPGRFSGRQFSNSRSEMNVSTLELGDSALYLCASSLEESEQFFGPGTRLTVL.

Details on this clone: One end of the junction does not line up with germline, which may come from a read error. The V and J genes are TRBV2 and TRBJ2-3, with TRBD2 as a possible D gene (6 bases). Per germline, CDR1 SNHLY and CDR2 FYNNEI. This CDR3 region has 13 residues. The CDR3 DNA reads TGTGCCAGCCGTGATCGGGGGTTGGATACGCAGTATTTT. This gives the protein CASRDRGLDTQYF. Full variable domain (missing parts from reference TRBV2 and TRBJ2-3): EPEVTQTPSHQVTQMGQEVILRCVPISNHLYFYWYRQILGQKVEFLVSFYNNEISEKSEIFDDQFSVERPDGSNFTLKIRSTKLEDSAMYFCASRDRGLDTQYFGPGTRLTVL.

The chain couples TRBV15 to TRBJ1-2, with D uncertain. Germline V gene data show CDR1 as LNHNV and CDR2 as YYDKDF (reference sequence). The germline V and J ends were trimmed by 0 bases and 7 bases, with 15 bases remaining between them. The CDR3 spans 15 residues. The CDR3 nucleotides are TGTGCCACCAGCAGAGAGACCCAGGCCCGTTCTGGCTACACCTTC. This translates into CATSRETQARSGYTF.

This chain links TRBV9 with TRBJ1-6; TRBD1 matches 8 bases. CDR1 and CDR2 (germline): SGDLS, YYNGEE. The CDR3 runs to 16 residues. With V trimmed by 3 bases and J by 5 bases, 7 bases remained unmatched. CDR3 coding DNA: TGTGCCAGCAGCGGGGGACAGGTCCTGAATAATTCACCCCTCCACTTT. It translates to CASSGGQVLNNSPLHF.

The rearrangement joins TRBV5-1 to TRBJ2-3; TRBD2 matches 7 bases. Germline V CDR1 and CDR2: SGHRS, YFSETQ. Trimming took 3 bases from V and 0 from J; bases not matched to a gene: 7. This CDR3 has 16 amino acids. This CDR3 is CASSSQVGGSTDTQYF. The DNA of the CDR3 is TGCGCCAGCAGCTCACAAGTCGGGGGGAGCACAGATACGCAGTATTTT. Drawing the rest from reference TRBV5-1 and TRBJ2-3, the complete variable domain is KAGVTQTPRYLIKTRGQQVTLSCSPISGHRSVSWYQQTPGQGLQFLFEYFSETQRNKGNFPGRFSGRQFSNSRSEMNVSTLELGDSALYLCASSSQVGGSTDTQYFGPGTRLTVL.

The rearrangement uses TRBV14 and TRBJ1-1, with 8 bases lining up with TRBD1. Germline V gene lookup returns CDR1 SGHDN and CDR2 FVKESK. The CDR3 is 14 amino acids. The V segment lost 6 bases and the J segment 6 bases; nucleotides outside the gene matches: 9. CDR3 nucleotides: TGTGCCAGCAGTCAGAGACAGGGGTTCGCTGAAGCTTTCTTT. Amino acids: CASSQRQGFAEAFF.

This chain links TRBV10-3 with TRBJ1-3; D uncertain. CDR1 and CDR2 (germline): ENHRY, SYGVKD. Trimming shortened V by 5 bases and J by 0 bases, and 14 bases separated the two germline ends. The CDR3 consists of 16 residues. CDR3 sequence: CAISPSKAGSGNTIYF. The CDR3 DNA reads as TGTGCCATCAGTCCGAGCAAAGCGGGCTCTGGAAACACCATATATTTT.

The chain employs TRBV18 and TRBJ2-7; TRBD2 aligns across 9 bases. The ends lost 2 bases at V and 6 bases at J; junction bases unmatched: 5. The CDR3 has 14 residues. CDR1 is KGHSH, CDR2 LQKENI, per germline. CDR3 coding DNA: TGTGCCAGCTCACCAGGGACTAGCAGTCTCGAGCAGTACTTC. Amino acids: CASSPGTSSLEQYF.

This clone has only a few counts. The V gene is TRBV4-2, the J gene TRBJ2-1; 8 nucleotides align to TRBD2. CDR3 length equals 14 residues. Germline V CDR1 and CDR2: LGHNA, YNFKEQ. With 6 bases clipped from V and 9 bases from J, the junction kept 10 bases outside the gene matches. CDR3 residues: CASRGRGAWGEQFF. As DNA, the CDR3 is TGTGCCAGCAGGGGGCGGGGGGCATGGGGTGAGCAGTTCTTC.

The V and J genes are TRBV15 and TRBJ1-1, with 10 bases identical to TRBD1. V lost 5 bases, J lost 5 bases, and 5 bases stayed unmatched. Germline V gene data show CDR1 as LNHNV and CDR2 as YYDKDF (reference sequence). The CDR3 extends over 14 amino acids. CDR3: CATSSDRGGTEAFF. In DNA form, the CDR3 reads TGTGCCACCAGCTCGGACAGGGGGGGAACTGAAGCTTTCTTT.